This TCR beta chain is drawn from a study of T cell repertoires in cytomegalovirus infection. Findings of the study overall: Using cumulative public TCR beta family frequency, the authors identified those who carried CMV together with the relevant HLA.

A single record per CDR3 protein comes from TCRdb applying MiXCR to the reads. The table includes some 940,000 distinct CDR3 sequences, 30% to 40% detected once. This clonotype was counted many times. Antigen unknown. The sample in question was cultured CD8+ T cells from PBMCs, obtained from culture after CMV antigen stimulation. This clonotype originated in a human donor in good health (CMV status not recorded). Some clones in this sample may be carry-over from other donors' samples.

The CDR3 sequence: CASSLFQNQPQHF. The CDR3 bases are TGTGCCAGCAGCTTATTTCAGAATCAGCCCCAGCATTTT. V gene TRBV7-2 combines with J gene TRBJ1-5; no clear D gene. This CDR3 region has 13 residues. CDR1 SGHTA and CDR2 FQGNSA come from the germline V gene. V shed 2 bases and J shed 4 bases, with 6 bases lying between them. The complete variable domain, with remaining parts taken from reference TRBV7-2 and TRBJ1-5, reads GAGVSQSPSNKVTEKGKDVELRCDPISGHTALYWYRQSLGQGLEFLIYFQGNSAPDKSGLPSDRFSAERTGGSVSTLTIQRTQQEDSAVYLCASSLFQNQPQHFGDGTRLSIL.